These T cell receptor beta chains were read from a single sample in a study of identical twins. Each CDR3 protein gets one entry after TCRdb re-called the 5' RACE reads with MiXCR. The table lists 400,000 to 650,000 distinct CDR3 sequences, approximately 22% of them singletons, with approximately 0.95% in the top ten. The data were also submitted as part of a second study, on T cells expressing NK-cell markers.

Input material: CD4+ T cells sorted from blood. The receptors derive from a woman under 30 in good health. CDR3s include the opening cysteine and the closing phenylalanine or tryptophan. A D gene is named only where the DNA matches it firmly. Only some rows state a clone size, as once, few, many or a class for expanded clones.

d_gene	v_gene	len	j_gene	abundance	CDR3aa	CDR3nt
TRBD2	TRBV20-1	16	TRBJ2-2	NA	CSARLAGGPNTGELFF	TGCAGTGCTAGACTAGCGGGAGGGCCGAACACCGGGGAGCTGTTTTTT
NA	TRBV30	11	TRBJ2-1	NA	CAWSLPNEQFF	TGTGCCTGGAGTCTGCCCAATGAGCAGTTCTTC
NA	TRBV5-1	14	TRBJ2-1	few	CASRRGDSYNEQFF	TGCGCCAGCAGAAGGGGGGACTCCTACAATGAGCAGTTCTTC
NA	TRBV3-1	11	TRBJ2-1	many	CASSQGYEQFF	TGTGCCAGCAGCCAGGGCTATGAGCAGTTCTTC
NA	TRBV20-1	12	TRBJ2-3	many	CSARAGADTQYF	TGCAGTGCTAGAGCGGGGGCAGATACGCAGTATTTT
TRBD1	TRBV12-3/TRBV12-4	14	TRBJ1-1	NA	CASSTGQANTEAFF	TGTGCCAGCAGTACGGGACAGGCCAACACTGAAGCTTTCTTT
NA	TRBV6-6	11	TRBJ2-5	NA	CASNFGETQYF	TGTGCCAGCAATTTTGGAGAGACCCAGTACTTC
NA	TRBV20-1	14	TRBJ1-5	NA	CSASPRQLGQPQHF	TGCAGTGCTAGTCCGCGGCAACTAGGTCAGCCCCAGCATTTT
TRBD1	TRBV18	13	TRBJ2-7	NA	CASCPGQPYEQYF	TGTGCCAGCTGCCCGGGACAGCCCTACGAGCAGTACTTC
NA	TRBV7-9	13	TRBJ2-7	NA	CASRHMKDYEQYF	TGTGCCAGCCGTCATATGAAGGACTACGAGCAGTACTTC
NA	TRBV7-5	18	TRBJ2-1	NA	CISVSEAFGGSEYDEQFF	NA
NA	TRBV12-3/TRBV12-4	16	TRBJ2-3	NA	CASSLLPGTSTDTQYF	TGTGCCAGCAGTTTACTTCCCGGCACTAGCACAGATACGCAGTATTTT
TRBD1	TRBV7-9	12	TRBJ1-1	once	CATGGENTEAFF	TGTGCCACAGGGGGGGAGAACACTGAAGCTTTCTTT
NA	TRBV20-1	12	TRBJ1-1	NA	CSAGGWDTEAFF	TGCAGTGCTGGGGGATGGGACACTGAAGCTTTCTTT
TRBD2	TRBV20-1	14	TRBJ2-1	NA	CSALTSGSWNEQFF	TGCAGTGCTCTTACTAGCGGGAGCTGGAATGAGCAGTTCTTC
NA	TRBV7-2	14	TRBJ2-3	NA	CASSRLEFADTQYF	TGTGCCAGCAGTCGCCTTGAGTTCGCAGATACGCAGTATTTT
TRBD2	TRBV29-1	16	TRBJ2-2	NA	CSVEDRGTSNTGELFF	TGCAGCGTTGAAGATCGAGGGACTAGCAACACCGGGGAGCTGTTTTTT
NA	TRBV20-1	9	TRBJ1-1	NA	CSARDGAFF	TGCAGTGCTAGAGACGGAGCTTTCTTT
TRBD1	TRBV11-2	17	TRBJ2-1	NA	CASSYVLRTGKVNEQFF	TGTGCCAGCAGCTACGTCCTGCGGACAGGGAAGGTGAATGAGCAGTTCTTC
TRBD1	TRBV20-1	13	TRBJ2-7	few	CSAGQGDLYEQYF	TGCAGTGCTGGACAGGGGGATCTCTACGAGCAGTACTTC
TRBD1	TRBV4-3	15	TRBJ1-4	NA	CASSPVNRGNEKLFF	TGCGCCAGCAGCCCTGTGAACAGGGGGAATGAAAAACTGTTTTTT
TRBD1	TRBV20-1	14	TRBJ1-5	NA	CSAHAGGAGQPQHF	TGCAGTGCTCACGCAGGGGGGGCCGGACAGCCCCAGCATTTT
NA	TRBV20-1	12	TRBJ2-5	few	CSARTLAETQYF	TGCAGTGCTAGGACGCTAGCGGAGACCCAGTACTTC
NA	TRBV6-1	13	TRBJ1-3	NA	CASSEEGRNTIYF	TGTGCCAGCAGTGAAGAAGGGAGAAACACCATATATTTT
NA	TRBV20-1	12	TRBJ2-7	few	CSASARRGEQYF	TGCAGTGCTAGCGCACGACGGGGCGAGCAGTACTTC
NA	TRBV5-1	16	TRBJ1-4	NA	CASSLAVSARDEKLFF	TGCGCCAGCAGCTTGGCCGTTTCAGCGAGGGATGAAAAACTGTTTTTT
TRBD2	TRBV11-2	13	TRBJ2-1	NA	CASSGGLVNEQFF	TGTGCCAGCAGCGGGGGACTAGTCAATGAGCAGTTCTTC
NA	TRBV6-1	17	TRBJ2-2	few	CASCRGQSGAVTGELFF	TGTGCCAGCTGTCGCGGACAATCGGGGGCGGTCACCGGGGAGCTGTTTTTT
TRBD2	TRBV5-1	14	TRBJ2-1	many	CASSSGGSYNEQFF	TGCGCCAGCTCTAGCGGAGGCTCCTACAATGAGCAGTTCTTC
NA	TRBV20-1	13	TRBJ2-7	NA	CSASLASSYEQYF	TGCAGTGCTAGTCTAGCGAGCTCCTACGAGCAGTACTTC
NA	TRBV6-2/TRBV6-3	15	TRBJ2-1	NA	CASSYRDFVYNEQFF	TGTGCCAGCAGCTACCGGGACTTTGTCTACAATGAGCAGTTCTTC
NA	TRBV10-3	13	TRBJ2-7	few	CAIRVTLTYEQYF	TGTGCCATCAGGGTGACCCTTACCTACGAGCAGTACTTC
TRBD2	TRBV15	14	TRBJ2-3	NA	CATVPGTSSDTQYF	TGTGCCACCGTTCCAGGGACTAGTTCAGATACGCAGTATTTT
TRBD2	TRBV2	17	TRBJ2-1	NA	CASSATGTSGYYNEQFF	TGTGCCAGCAGCGCTACCGGGACTAGCGGTTACTACAATGAGCAGTTCTTC
NA	TRBV5-1	16	TRBJ2-4	few	CASSLATGSGKNIQYF	TGCGCCAGCAGCTTGGCCACGGGGTCTGGCAAAAACATTCAGTACTTC
TRBD2	TRBV7-9	17	TRBJ2-7	few	CASSLGGGSGEPYEQYF	TGTGCCAGCAGCTTAGGGGGAGGTAGCGGGGAACCATACGAGCAGTACTTC
TRBD2	TRBV5-1	17	TRBJ2-1	NA	CASSLSGKVTSYNEQFF	TGCGCCAGCAGCCTTAGCGGGAAAGTTACTTCCTACAATGAGCAGTTCTTC
NA	TRBV7-6	12	TRBJ2-5	few	CASSNPQETQYF	TGTGCCAGCAGCAACCCCCAAGAGACCCAGTACTTC
NA	TRBV10-3	12	TRBJ2-7	NA	CAISEPPYEQYF	TGTGCCATCAGTGAGCCCCCCTACGAGCAGTACTTC
NA	TRBV18	14	TRBJ2-7	few	CASSPGTSHYEQYF	TGTGCCAGCTCACCGGGGACTTCCCACTACGAGCAGTACTTC
NA	TRBV7-2	11	TRBJ2-5	NA	CASSLGGVSYF	TGTGCCAGCAGCTTAGGAGGAGTTTCATACTTC
NA	TRBV7-2	16	TRBJ2-7	few	CASSLVGRSKLGEQYF	TGTGCCAGCAGCTTAGTCGGGAGAAGCAAGCTAGGGGAGCAGTACTTC
NA	TRBV5-1	15	TRBJ2-7	NA	CASSLSVGAVYEQYF	TGCGCCAGCAGCTTGTCTGTAGGGGCCGTCTACGAGCAGTACTTC
NA	TRBV24-1	14	TRBJ2-1	few	CATSAPGGWGEQFF	TGTGCCACCAGTGCTCCAGGAGGATGGGGTGAGCAGTTCTTC
TRBD1	TRBV4-3	20	TRBJ2-1	NA	CASSQDLTGAQRSSYNEQFF	TGCGCCAGCAGCCAAGACCTTACAGGGGCCCAACGGAGCTCCTACAATGAGCAGTTCTTC
TRBD2	TRBV12-5	16	TRBJ2-2	few	CASGSGLAGNTGELFF	TGTGCTAGTGGTAGTGGACTAGCGGGGAACACCGGGGAGCTGTTTTTT
TRBD1	TRBV20-1	16	TRBJ2-1	NA	CSARDQRQGSYNEQFF	TGCAGTGCTAGAGATCAACGACAGGGCTCCTACAATGAGCAGTTCTTC
NA	TRBV6-5	14	TRBJ1-1	NA	CASSYSRDISEAFF	TGTGCCAGCAGTTACTCGAGGGACATCTCCGAAGCTTTCTTT
NA	TRBV18	16	TRBJ2-7	NA	CASSPPSAGTAYEQYF	TGTGCCAGCTCACCACCGTCGGCGGGGACCGCCTACGAGCAGTACTTC
NA	TRBV5-1	14	TRBJ1-1	few	CASTLGTGNTEAFF	TGCGCCAGCACCTTGGGGACGGGGAACACTGAAGCTTTCTTT
NA	TRBV4-3	16	TRBJ2-3	NA	CASSQDPTRGTDTQYF	TGCGCCAGCAGCCAAGATCCGACCAGGGGCACAGATACGCAGTATTTT
TRBD1	TRBV20-1	14	TRBJ1-6	few	CSATRQGRNSPLHF	TGCAGTGCTACTCGACAGGGGCGAAATTCACCCCTCCACTTT